What follows are 27 T cell receptor beta chains derived from one specimen sequenced in a study of shared clonotypes between healthy human individuals. TCRdb's copy holds only in-frame clones and misses some; the assay was immunoSEQ multiplex PCR. The data show over 400,000 clones, with 78% seen just once and approximately 12% held by the top ten. The material sequenced was PBMCs. These receptor sequences come from a woman aged 40 to 55 in good health. Some clones in this sample may be carry-over from other donors' samples.

This chain links TRBV5-6 with TRBJ2-7, with TRBD1 as a possible D gene (6 bases). V was trimmed by 2 bases and J by 2 bases, leaving 23 bases between them. The CDR3 extends over 18 amino acids. Per germline, CDR1 SGHDT and CDR2 YYEEEE. The CDR3 sequence: CASSLALVLRQGTYEQYF. The CDR3 region has the DNA TGTGCCAGCAGCTTAGCTTTGGTCCTCCGGCAGGGGACCTACGAGCAGTACTTC.

This chain connects TRBV2 to TRBJ2-1; D may match TRBD1 or TRBD2 (5 bases each). With 4 bases removed from V and 6 bases from J, the gap between germline ends came to 16 bases. Per germline, CDR1 SNHLY and CDR2 FYNNEI. The CDR3 loop spans 15 amino acids. In nucleotides, the CDR3 is TGTGCCAGCAGTGGGGGGAGTCTCGTGGCCAATGAGCAGTTCTTC. Translation gives CASSGGSLVANEQFF.

The V and J genes are TRBV5-4 and TRBJ2-1; 7 bases map to TRBD1. V gave up 1 base and J gave up 0 bases; unmatched junction bases: 4. The V gene's germline CDR1 is SGHNT and CDR2 YYREEE (reference sequence). The CDR3 is 16 residues long. This chain's CDR3 is CASSLTTGSSYNEQFF. The DNA of the CDR3 is TGTGCCAGCAGCTTGACGACAGGGAGCTCCTACAATGAGCAGTTCTTC.

Points on this clone: A single base is all that separates this from a far larger clone, so a read error is likely. The chain combines TRBV7-2 with TRBJ2-4, with D unclear. Germline-derived CDR1 and CDR2 are SGHTA and FQGNSA. Trimming removed 4 bases from V and 11 bases from J, with 18 bases in between. The CDR3 runs to 14 residues. The CDR3 DNA sequence: TGTGCCAGCAGCTCAAGGACCGGTGACTCGGTTCAGTACTTC. It codes for CASSSRTGDSVQYF.

CDR3 sequence: CAWGDRVDAFF. CDR3 bases: TGTGCCTGGGGGGACAGGGTGGATGCTTTCTTT. V gene TRBV30 combines with J gene TRBJ1-1, with TRBD1 matching over 9 bases. Trimming cost V 5 bases and J 11 bases; bases outside gene matches: 6. In germline, CDR1 is GTSNPN, CDR2 SVGIG (reference sequence). The CDR3 covers 11 residues.

This chain joins TRBV4-2 and TRBJ2-1, with 12 nucleotides matching TRBD2. The J segment lost 3 bases and the V segment lost 2 bases, leaving 5 bases of the junction unmatched. Germline V CDR1 and CDR2: LGHNA, YNFKEQ. This CDR3 has 17 amino acids. The CDR3 DNA reads TGTGCCAGCAGCCAAAGACTAGCGGGAGCGAACTACAATGAGCAGTTCTTC. Its translation is CASSQRLAGANYNEQFF.

A few counts support this clone. This chain joins TRBV7-8 and TRBJ2-7; weak D call: TRBD2 (6 bases). Trimming shortened V by 1 base and J by 1 base, and 11 bases separated the two germline ends. The germline V gene encodes CDR1 SGHVS and CDR2 FQNEAQ. CDR3 size: 15 residues. The CDR3 here is CASSLGLEGSYEQYF. The CDR3 coding sequence is TGTGCCAGCAGCTTAGGACTAGAAGGGTCCTACGAGCAGTACTTC.

The chain employs TRBV28 and TRBJ2-7; the match to TRBD1 covers 7 bases. The germline V gene encodes CDR1 MDHEN and CDR2 SYDVKM. CDR3 size: 16 residues. J was trimmed by 0 bases and V by 5 bases; bases with no gene match: 10. The CDR3 reads CASSTQTGVFSYEQYF. CDR3 nucleotide sequence: TGTGCCAGCAGTACCCAAACAGGGGTCTTCTCCTACGAGCAGTACTTC.

V and J are TRBV10-1 and TRBJ1-1; D remains unclear. Trimming took off 0 bases at V and 1 base at J, with 12 bases between the two ends. The CDR3 loop spans 16 amino acids. Per the germline V gene, CDR1 is WNHNN and CDR2 is SYGVQD (reference sequence). The CDR3 here is CASSESGLLGNTEAFF. The CDR3 nucleotides are TGCGCCAGCAGTGAGTCCGGTCTTCTCGGGAACACTGAAGCTTTCTTT.

This clone was found a few times. This sequence joins TRBV5-1 and TRBJ2-3; possibly TRBD1 for D (6 bases). V dropped 7 bases and J dropped 0 bases, with 15 bases sitting between them. This CDR3 is built from 15 residues. Germline CDR1 reads SGHRS; CDR2 reads YFSETQ. CDR3 nucleotide sequence: TGCGCCAGCGGCGTCACAGGGCTCAGCACAGATACGCAGTATTTT. This translates into CASGVTGLSTDTQYF.

The rearrangement links TRBV30 to TRBJ2-5; TRBD1 aligns across 8 bases. Matching the DNA end better, TRBJ2-7 makes the J call doubtful. CDR1 GTSNPN and CDR2 SVGIG come from the germline V gene (reference sequence). CDR3 length: 16 residues. The CDR3 here is CAWSRRLGQGSYEQYF. The DNA for the CDR3 is TGTGCCTGGAGCCGACGTCTTGGACAGGGTTCCTACGAGCAGTACTTC.

The CDR3 protein is CASSSEGPGGRTSRIANQPQHF. DNA for the CDR3: TGTGCCAGCAGTTCCGAGGGCCCAGGGGGCCGGACATCACGCATCGCCAATCAGCCCCAGCATTTT. This chain uses TRBV27 with TRBJ1-5; TRBD1 matches 8 bases. Germline CDR1 MNHEY, CDR2 SMNVEV (reference sequence). The CDR3 loop spans 22 amino acids. The V and J ends lost 4 bases and 3 bases, in that order; junction bases with no gene match: 26.

This clone showed up many times. The rearrangement uses TRBV6-1 and TRBJ2-5, with D possibly TRBD2 on 6 matching bases. The V end lost 2 bases, the J end lost 7 bases, and 14 bases lay between the germline ends. Germline CDR1 and CDR2: MNHNS and SASEGT. The CDR3 loop spans 14 amino acids. The CDR3, as DNA: TGTGCCAGCAGTGAACGGGGACTGGGGGGGACCCAGTACTTC. Its translation is CASSERGLGGTQYF.

This clone was counted ten times or more. The V and J genes are TRBV5-4 and TRBJ2-7; a possible D gene is TRBD2 (6 bases). The CDR3 sequence is 15 residues long. The V end was cut by 0 bases, the J end by 2 bases, with 12 bases between. Germline V gene sequence: CDR1 SGHNT, CDR2 YYREEE (reference sequence). The CDR3 DNA sequence: TGTGCCAGCAGCTTGGATAGCGGACTTACCTACGAGCAGTACTTC. Protein sequence: CASSLDSGLTYEQYF.

The CDR3 region is CASSTSGSFNEQYF. CDR3 sequence (DNA): TGCGCCAGCAGTACTAGCGGGAGTTTCAACGAGCAGTACTTC. The genes are TRBV10-1 and TRBJ2-7, with 11 bases aligning to TRBD2. The CDR3 covers 14 residues. The germline gives CDR1 WNHNN, CDR2 SYGVQD (reference sequence). V was clipped by 5 bases and J by 5 bases; unmatched bases: 5.

The V call is TRBV4-1, the J call TRBJ2-1, with 11 bases lining up with TRBD1. The CDR3 consists of 15 residues. The V segment lost 5 bases and the J segment 4 bases; nucleotides outside the gene matches: 4. Germline values: CDR1 MGHRA, CDR2 YSYEKL. CDR3 residues: CASSSGTGGYNEQFF. In DNA, the CDR3 is TGCGCCAGCAGCTCCGGGACAGGGGGTTACAATGAGCAGTTCTTC.

This clone was recorded a few times. V is TRBV6-6 and J is TRBJ1-2; 8 bases line up with TRBD1. The trim removed 6 bases at V and 3 bases at J, leaving 3 bases unmatched. Germline-derived CDR1 and CDR2 are MNHNY and SVGAGI (reference sequence). The CDR3 totals 13 residues. Here the CDR3 reads CASRSGQDYGYTF. The DNA of the CDR3 is TGTGCCAGCAGATCGGGACAGGACTATGGCTACACCTTC.

This chain joins TRBV21-1 and TRBJ1-4. TRBV21-1 is annotated as a pseudogene. This CDR3 is built from 14 residues. CDR3 DNA: TGTGCCAGCAGGACGGGAGCAACGAACGGGAAACTGTTTTTT. Residues: CASRTGATNGKLFF.

In its sample, this clone was seen a few times. The chain recombines TRBV7-6 with TRBJ2-5; D is ambiguous. Germline CDR1 reads SGHVS; CDR2 reads FNYEAQ. The CDR3 sequence is 13 residues long. Deletions cut 6 bases from V and 2 bases from J, with 10 bases between. CDR3 nucleotide sequence: TGTGCCAGCAGTTGGGCAGAGCAAGAGACCCAGTACTTC. Its protein is CASSWAEQETQYF.

V usage is TRBV7-9 and J usage is TRBJ2-2; D not certain. Trimming pared 7 bases from V and 0 bases from J, leaving 12 bases between. Germline V gives CDR1 SEHNR, CDR2 FQNEAQ (reference sequence). This CDR3 is built from 15 residues. Here the CDR3 DNA reads TGTGCCAGCATCCTCCTCGTGGCGAACACCGGGGAGCTGTTTTTT. Translation: CASILLVANTGELFF.

V is TRBV4-3 and J is TRBJ1-6; no clear D. Germline V gene data show CDR1 as LGHNA and CDR2 as YSLEER. The V end lost 0 bases, the J end lost 5 bases, and 11 bases lay between the germline ends. This CDR3 has 16 residues. The CDR3: CASSQDQRSNNSPLHF. CDR3 bases: TGCGCCAGCAGCCAAGATCAACGGAGCAATAATTCACCCCTCCACTTT.

This chain joins TRBV2 and TRBJ2-2; tentatively, D is TRBD1 (6 bases). The V end was cut by 8 bases, the J end by 5 bases, with 9 bases between. CDR3 length equals 12 residues. Germline V CDR1 and CDR2: SNHLY, FYNNEI. The CDR3 coding sequence is TGTGCCAGCGGCGGACAGACCGGGGAGCTGTTTTTT. It translates to CASGGQTGELFF.

CDR3 nucleotides: TGCAGCGTCCGCCTAGCGGGGGACAATGAGCAGTTCTTC. Protein product: CSVRLAGDNEQFF. V usage is TRBV29-1 and J usage is TRBJ2-1; 10 bases are shared with TRBD2. CDR3 length: 13 amino acids. V shed 6 bases and J 5 bases; nucleotides not matched to a gene: 4. CDR1 SQVTM and CDR2 ANQGSEA come from the germline V gene.

This chain's CDR3 is CASSERGFYNEQFF. In DNA form, the CDR3 reads TGTGCCAGCAGCGAGCGGGGGTTCTACAATGAGCAGTTCTTC. This chain connects TRBV2 to TRBJ2-1; 8 bases map to TRBD2. The CDR3 extends over 14 amino acids. With 6 bases clipped from V and 3 bases from J, the junction kept 4 bases outside the gene matches. In germline, CDR1 is SNHLY, CDR2 FYNNEI.

The chain joins TRBV2 to TRBJ2-7; TRBD1 aligns across 9 bases. Germline V gene sequence: CDR1 SNHLY, CDR2 FYNNEI. Trimming cost V 6 bases and J 2 bases; bases outside gene matches: 11. The CDR3 sequence is 16 residues long. This chain's CDR3 is CASSHPYRGQPYEQYF. Here the CDR3 DNA reads TGTGCCAGCAGCCATCCCTACAGGGGGCAACCCTACGAGCAGTACTTC.

The rearrangement uses TRBV30 and TRBJ2-3; 15 bases map to TRBD2. The CDR3 sequence is 21 residues long. Germline loops: CDR1 GTSNPN, CDR2 SVGIG (reference sequence). V gave up 7 bases and J gave up 3 bases; unmatched junction bases: 23. The CDR3 here is CASLNLPGGTSGRKSTDTQYF. The CDR3 nucleotides read TGTGCCTCCCTAAACCTGCCCGGGGGGACTAGCGGGAGGAAGTCGACAGATACGCAGTATTTT.

This sequence joins TRBV27 and TRBJ2-7; TRBD1 aligns across 11 bases. The V and J ends lost 4 bases and 7 bases, in that order; junction bases with no gene match: 6. CDR3 size: 14 residues. Germline V gene sequence: CDR1 MNHEY, CDR2 SMNVEV (reference sequence). CDR3 region: CASSWDRGATEQYF. CDR3 nucleotide sequence: TGTGCCAGCAGTTGGGACAGGGGGGCAACAGAGCAGTACTTC.